This T cell receptor (beta chain) stems from a study of blood T cell repertoires in COVID-19. The CDR3 runs to 15 residues. Germline loops: CDR1 SGDLS, CDR2 YYNGEE. The V end lost 3 bases, the J end lost 2 bases, and 12 bases lay between the germline ends. The assay was immunoSEQ multiplex PCR, and TCRdb's table has in-frame clones only and misses some. The table shows about 290,000 clones, with roughly 89% occurring only once. This rearrangement joins TRBV9 to TRBJ1-3; no reliable D call. Sequenced sample: PBMCs or T cells enriched from blood (not recorded which). This clonotype was sampled from a woman aged 40 to 50 who had recovered from COVID-19. The CDR3 coding sequence is TGTGCCAGCAGCGCCGACGGAGCTACTGGAAACACCATATATTTT. Translation: CASSADGATGNTIYF.